This T cell receptor beta chain was identified in a study of OX40 agonist ivuxolimab in advanced cancers. Peripheral blood came from all dose cohorts at three timepoints. The CDR3 covers 14 residues. Trimming at V came to 2 bases and at J to 2 bases, leaving 3 bases not matched to a gene. CDR1 GTSNPN and CDR2 SVGIG come from the germline V gene (reference sequence). This clone has a single count. The antigen remains undetermined. Findings and caveats of the study: The study did not work out the antigen specificity of the expanded peripheral T cells.

The table came from immunoSEQ multiplex PCR; TCRdb's copy has only in-frame clones and leaves some out. This table has around 58,000 clones, roughly 89% appearing once. This clonotype was sampled from an adult with an advanced solid tumor such as melanoma, head and neck, liver or kidney cancer. The specimen comprised CD4+ or CD8+ T cells sorted from blood, sampled in a trial of the OX40 agonist ivuxolimab. The chain carries TRBV30 and TRBJ2-7, with 10 positions matching TRBD1. The CDR3 region has the DNA TGTGCCTGGAGTCGGGGGACAGGGGCCTACGAGCAGTACTTC. Translation: CAWSRGTGAYEQYF.